This is a list of T cell receptor beta chains from one sample in a study of blood T cell repertoires in COVID-19. Repertoires were generated with immunoSEQ multiplex PCR, while TCRdb's copy carries only in-frame clones and drops some. The sample has about 58,000 clones, over 70% seen once. Sequenced sample: peripheral blood. The source is a human donor in a cohort sampled during active COVID-19. CDR3s include the opening cysteine and the closing phenylalanine or tryptophan. A D gene is named only where the DNA matches it firmly. Rows may omit the clone size; those that give it use once, few, many or a size class.

CDR3 DNA: TGTGCCAGCAGCTTAGTGTGGACAGAAGCTTTCTTT
CDR3 protein: CASSLVWTEAFF
D gene: NA
V gene: TRBV7-9
J gene: TRBJ1-1
clone size: NA

CDR3 DNA: TGTGCCTGGAGAGACAGGGGGACTGGAAACACCATATATTTT
CDR3 protein: CAWRDRGTGNTIYF
D gene: TRBD1
V gene: TRBV30
J gene: TRBJ1-3
clone size: NA

CDR3 DNA: TGTGCCAGCTCGCCCGACAGGGGCGGTCAGCCCCAGCATTTT
CDR3 protein: CASSPDRGGQPQHF
D gene: TRBD1
V gene: TRBV18
J gene: TRBJ1-5
clone size: NA

CDR3 DNA: TGTGCCACCAGTGGGCTGGGTGAAGTAGCGGGAAAGCAGTACTTC
CDR3 protein: CATSGLGEVAGKQYF
D gene: TRBD2
V gene: TRBV24-1
J gene: TRBJ2-7
clone size: once

CDR3 DNA: TGTGCCAGCAGTCATCGACAGGCTTCAGATACGCAGTATTTT
CDR3 protein: CASSHRQASDTQYF
D gene: NA
V gene: TRBV6-6
J gene: TRBJ2-3
clone size: NA

CDR3 DNA: TGTGCCAGCAGGGACAGGGGACGAGAGCAGTTCTTC
CDR3 protein: CASRDRGREQFF
D gene: TRBD1
V gene: TRBV2
J gene: TRBJ2-1
clone size: NA

CDR3 DNA: TGTGCCAGCAGTTACTCGTCCGCGGGAGGGCCTCACGAGCAGTACTTC
CDR3 protein: CASSYSSAGGPHEQYF
D gene: TRBD2
V gene: TRBV6-5
J gene: TRBJ2-7
clone size: NA

CDR3 DNA: TGCGCCAGCAGCCATTTTCCTAGCGGGGTGCGGTACGAGCAGTACTTC
CDR3 protein: CASSHFPSGVRYEQYF
D gene: TRBD2
V gene: TRBV4-1
J gene: TRBJ2-7
clone size: NA

CDR3 DNA: TGTGCCAGCAGCCTAGGCCAGGGATTAGAAGCTTTCTTT
CDR3 protein: CASSLGQGLEAFF
D gene: NA
V gene: TRBV11-2
J gene: TRBJ1-1
clone size: NA

CDR3 DNA: TGTGCCAGCAGTTCCCGGACAGGGACTAATGAAAAACTGTTTTTT
CDR3 protein: CASSSRTGTNEKLFF
D gene: TRBD1
V gene: TRBV28
J gene: TRBJ1-4
clone size: NA

CDR3 DNA: TGTGCCAGCTCACCAGAACAGGTGAGCTCCTACGAGCAGTACTTC
CDR3 protein: CASSPEQVSSYEQYF
D gene: NA
V gene: TRBV18
J gene: TRBJ2-7
clone size: NA

CDR3 DNA: TGTGCCAGCAGCTTAGGGGCTAGCGGGGGTACCTACGAGCAGTACTTC
CDR3 protein: CASSLGASGGTYEQYF
D gene: TRBD2
V gene: TRBV7-6
J gene: TRBJ2-7
clone size: NA

CDR3 DNA: TGTGCCAGCTGGACGGACATGGGGTACGAGCAGTACTTC
CDR3 protein: CASWTDMGYEQYF
D gene: NA
V gene: TRBV2
J gene: TRBJ2-7
clone size: NA

CDR3 DNA: TGTGCCAGCAGCTTAGCGAGGGGGCTTAGTGGCTACACCTTC
CDR3 protein: CASSLARGLSGYTF
D gene: TRBD1
V gene: TRBV7-2
J gene: TRBJ1-2
clone size: NA

CDR3 DNA: TGTGCCAGCAGCCGATTCTGGGTGTCTAGCGGGAGGCGAAGCTCCTACGAGCAGTACTTC
CDR3 protein: CASSRFWVSSGRRSSYEQYF
D gene: TRBD2
V gene: TRBV28
J gene: TRBJ2-7
clone size: NA

CDR3 DNA: TGTGCCAGCAGTTACTCGATCGCCCAGGGGCTCTACGAGCAGTACTTC
CDR3 protein: CASSYSIAQGLYEQYF
D gene: NA
V gene: TRBV6-2/TRBV6-3
J gene: TRBJ2-7
clone size: NA

CDR3 DNA: TGTGCCAGTAGTATGGCAAACACCGGGGAGCTGTTTTTT
CDR3 protein: CASSMANTGELFF
D gene: NA
V gene: TRBV19
J gene: TRBJ2-2
clone size: NA

CDR3 DNA: TGTGCCAGCAGCCTGAACAGGGGTAGGGGCTACACCTTC
CDR3 protein: CASSLNRGRGYTF
D gene: TRBD1
V gene: TRBV2
J gene: TRBJ1-2
clone size: few

CDR3 DNA: TGTGCCAGCAGCACACAGAGCTCTGGGGCCAACGTCCTGACTTTC
CDR3 protein: CASSTQSSGANVLTF
D gene: NA
V gene: TRBV7-6
J gene: TRBJ2-6
clone size: NA

CDR3 DNA: TGTGCCAGCACCCTTAAAGACAGGGGGTGGAATCAGCCCCAGCATTTT
CDR3 protein: CASTLKDRGWNQPQHF
D gene: TRBD1
V gene: TRBV6-6
J gene: TRBJ1-5
clone size: NA

CDR3 DNA: TGCAGTGCTAGTTCTGGCCTGTACACTGAAGCTTTCTTT
CDR3 protein: CSASSGLYTEAFF
D gene: NA
V gene: TRBV20-1
J gene: TRBJ1-1
clone size: NA

CDR3 DNA: TGTGCCAGCAGCTCAGGGGGCGACTATGGCTACACCTTC
CDR3 protein: CASSSGGDYGYTF
D gene: TRBD1
V gene: TRBV11-2
J gene: TRBJ1-2
clone size: few

CDR3 DNA: TGTGCCAGCAGATCTCAACAACCAGAGACCCAGTACTTC
CDR3 protein: CASRSQQPETQYF
D gene: NA
V gene: TRBV5-6
J gene: TRBJ2-5
clone size: NA

CDR3 DNA: TGTGCCAGCAGTACCCTCGACAGGTCAGAACAGCCCCAGCATTTT
CDR3 protein: CASSTLDRSEQPQHF
D gene: NA
V gene: TRBV6-5
J gene: TRBJ1-5
clone size: NA

CDR3 DNA: TGTGCCAGCAGGGCCAGCGGCACCGGGGAGCTGTTTTTT
CDR3 protein: CASRASGTGELFF
D gene: NA
V gene: TRBV6-5
J gene: TRBJ2-2
clone size: NA

CDR3 DNA: TGTGCCAGCAGCTACGAAGCGGGGGGGCTGAACGAGCAGTACTTC
CDR3 protein: CASSYEAGGLNEQYF
D gene: TRBD2
V gene: TRBV7-6
J gene: TRBJ2-7
clone size: NA

CDR3 DNA: TGTGCCAGCAGCTTCGGGAGGTTTGGAGGGGACTATGGCTACACCTTC
CDR3 protein: CASSFGRFGGDYGYTF
D gene: NA
V gene: TRBV5-6
J gene: TRBJ1-2
clone size: medium-sized

CDR3 DNA: TGTGCCAGCTCACCCATTGCCGCAGGGGCTGGGGCCAACGTCCTGACTTTC
CDR3 protein: CASSPIAAGAGANVLTF
D gene: NA
V gene: TRBV18
J gene: TRBJ2-6
clone size: NA

CDR3 DNA: TGTGCCAGCAGCGAGCCGACAGGCAGCTCTGGAAACACCATATATTTT
CDR3 protein: CASSEPTGSSGNTIYF
D gene: NA
V gene: TRBV7-9
J gene: TRBJ1-3
clone size: NA

CDR3 DNA: TGTGCCAGCAGCGTGACCGAGACGGGTTCCTACGAGCAGTACTTC
CDR3 protein: CASSVTETGSYEQYF
D gene: NA
V gene: TRBV11-2
J gene: TRBJ2-7
clone size: NA

CDR3 DNA: TGTGCCTGGAGTCGGTTGAACACTGAAGCTTTCTTT
CDR3 protein: CAWSRLNTEAFF
D gene: NA
V gene: TRBV30
J gene: TRBJ1-1
clone size: NA

CDR3 DNA: TGTGCCAATCTCCGGGACAGGGACCATCTGTCCGGGGCCAACGTCCTGACTTTC
CDR3 protein: CANLRDRDHLSGANVLTF
D gene: TRBD1
V gene: TRBV2
J gene: TRBJ2-6
clone size: NA

CDR3 DNA: TGTGCCAGCAGTTGGGAAAGGCTAGCGGGATTCTCCTACGAGCAGTACTTC
CDR3 protein: CASSWERLAGFSYEQYF
D gene: TRBD2
V gene: TRBV6-2/TRBV6-3
J gene: TRBJ2-7
clone size: NA

CDR3 DNA: TGTGCCAGCAGTCGACAGGGGGCGGGAACTAATGAAAAACTGTTTTTT
CDR3 protein: CASSRQGAGTNEKLFF
D gene: TRBD1
V gene: TRBV6-6
J gene: TRBJ1-4
clone size: NA

CDR3 DNA: TGTGCCAGCAGTACTGGACAGGGAGTAGTAAAGTCACCCCTCCACTTT
CDR3 protein: CASSTGQGVVKSPLHF
D gene: TRBD1
V gene: TRBV28
J gene: TRBJ1-6
clone size: NA

CDR3 DNA: TGTGCCAGCAGCACCGACAGGGGAGAGACCCAGTACTTC
CDR3 protein: CASSTDRGETQYF
D gene: TRBD1
V gene: TRBV5-4
J gene: TRBJ2-5
clone size: few

CDR3 DNA: TGCGCCAGCAGCTTGATTGTGGGGGGTAGGACTGAAGCTTTCTTT
CDR3 protein: CASSLIVGGRTEAFF
D gene: NA
V gene: TRBV5-1
J gene: TRBJ1-1
clone size: NA

CDR3 DNA: TGTGCCAGCAGCTCGCACTGGACTAGCGGATACGAGCAGTACTTC
CDR3 protein: CASSSHWTSGYEQYF
D gene: TRBD2
V gene: TRBV5-5
J gene: TRBJ2-7
clone size: NA

CDR3 DNA: TGTGCCAGCAGCTTAATCCCGACAAGGCAACAAGAGACCCAGTACTTC
CDR3 protein: CASSLIPTRQQETQYF
D gene: NA
V gene: TRBV7-3
J gene: TRBJ2-5
clone size: NA

CDR3 DNA: TGTGCCAGCGTCCGCAGGGAGGCCAACGTCCTGACTTTC
CDR3 protein: CASVRREANVLTF
D gene: NA
V gene: TRBV2
J gene: TRBJ2-6
clone size: NA

CDR3 DNA: TGTGCCAGCAGTTTATACCAGGGGAGAGTGCAGTACTTC
CDR3 protein: CASSLYQGRVQYF
D gene: NA
V gene: TRBV27
J gene: TRBJ2-7
clone size: NA

CDR3 DNA: TGTGCCAGCAGCCAACAGGGCGTTGGGGTGGAGACCCAGTACTTC
CDR3 protein: CASSQQGVGVETQYF
D gene: NA
V gene: TRBV7-2
J gene: TRBJ2-5
clone size: NA

CDR3 DNA: TGTGCCAGCAGTTTAGTACGGGGACAGGTCCCCTCCTACGAGCAGTACTTC
CDR3 protein: CASSLVRGQVPSYEQYF
D gene: TRBD1
V gene: TRBV28
J gene: TRBJ2-7
clone size: once

CDR3 DNA: TGTGCCACCCGGACTAGCGGGGACCGCGAGCAGTACTTC
CDR3 protein: CATRTSGDREQYF
D gene: TRBD2
V gene: TRBV27
J gene: TRBJ2-7
clone size: NA

CDR3 DNA: TGTGCCAGCAGCCCCCGCCGGGGTTCTCCCTACGAGCAGTACTTC
CDR3 protein: CASSPRRGSPYEQYF
D gene: NA
V gene: TRBV9
J gene: TRBJ2-7
clone size: NA

CDR3 DNA: TGTGCCAGCAGTTTAGATGCGGGGGCCGAGCAGTACTTC
CDR3 protein: CASSLDAGAEQYF
D gene: NA
V gene: TRBV27
J gene: TRBJ2-7
clone size: NA

CDR3 DNA: TGTGCCAGCAGTGAATGGGGGGGGCAGAAGCACAATGAGCAGTTCTTC
CDR3 protein: CASSEWGGQKHNEQFF
D gene: NA
V gene: TRBV6-1
J gene: TRBJ2-1
clone size: NA

CDR3 DNA: TGTGCCAGCAGTTTAGATTACAGGGCCGCCCTCCGCGAGCAGTACTTC
CDR3 protein: CASSLDYRAALREQYF
D gene: NA
V gene: TRBV6-5
J gene: TRBJ2-7
clone size: NA

CDR3 DNA: TGCAGCGTTAATAGCGGGGATAGCACAGATACGCAGTATTTT
CDR3 protein: CSVNSGDSTDTQYF
D gene: TRBD2
V gene: TRBV29-1
J gene: TRBJ2-3
clone size: NA

CDR3 DNA: TGCGCCAGCAGCCAAGAACAGGGGTGGTATGGCTACACCTTC
CDR3 protein: CASSQEQGWYGYTF
D gene: TRBD1
V gene: TRBV4-3
J gene: TRBJ1-2
clone size: NA

CDR3 DNA: TGCGCCAGCAGCTTGGCGAGTGTGGAGGGGGCTGATGAGCAGTTCTTC
CDR3 protein: CASSLASVEGADEQFF
D gene: NA
V gene: TRBV5-1
J gene: TRBJ2-1
clone size: NA

CDR3 DNA: TGTGCCAGCAGCGGACAGGGGGCGTACGAGCAGTACTTC
CDR3 protein: CASSGQGAYEQYF
D gene: TRBD1
V gene: TRBV9
J gene: TRBJ2-7
clone size: once

CDR3 DNA: TGTGCCAGCAGTTACTCAAACATGAACACTGAAGCTTTCTTT
CDR3 protein: CASSYSNMNTEAFF
D gene: NA
V gene: TRBV6-5
J gene: TRBJ1-1
clone size: NA

CDR3 DNA: TGTGCCAGCAGTGCACCGGACAGCGTCTACGAGCAGTACTTC
CDR3 protein: CASSAPDSVYEQYF
D gene: NA
V gene: TRBV2
J gene: TRBJ2-7
clone size: NA